This TCR beta chain is drawn from a study of blood T cell repertoires in COVID-19. As for the study in general: The origin of the acute and convalescent COVID-19 samples was the United States, Italy and Spain. Sample material is recorded as cDNA or gDNA derived from T cells, B-cell-depleted T cells, or PBMCs.

The germline CDR1 and CDR2 sequences are SGHTA and FQGNSA. With 8 bases removed from V and 4 bases from J, the gap between germline ends came to 12 bases. CDR3 length: 13 residues. In the authors' workflow: It was from reference gene primer amplification that nucleated cell counts were estimated. Measured with immunoSEQ multiplex PCR; TCRdb has only the in-frame clones, and not every one. V, J and clone size derive from that table, while D and trimming were established from the DNA sequence. Among about 260,000 clones listed, around 84% were seen once. This clone turned up a few times. The sequenced sample consisted of peripheral blood. The chain links TRBV7-2 to TRBJ1-5, with unresolved D. This receptor was identified in a man aged 55 to 70 with acute or convalescent COVID-19. The CDR3 here is CASARQTNQPQHF. CDR3 DNA sequence: TGTGCCAGCGCGCGCCAGACAAATCAGCCCCAGCATTTT.